The 10 T cell receptor beta chains presented below share a single source sample, sequenced in a study of blood T cell repertoires in COVID-19. Assay used: immunoSEQ multiplex PCR; TCRdb lists only in-frame clones, some missing. The sample has 270,000 or so clones; 90% are singletons. Source material: PBMCs or T cells enriched from blood (not recorded which). The receptors shown here come from a woman in her 30s with acute COVID-19.

J is TRBJ1-3 and V is TRBV7-3; 7 bases are shared with TRBD1. The ends lost 5 bases at V and 1 base at J; junction bases unmatched: 5. CDR1 SGHTA and CDR2 FQGTGA come from the germline V gene. This CDR3 contains 15 residues. The CDR3: CASSQQGFSGNTIYF. The DNA for the CDR3 is TGTGCCAGCAGCCAACAGGGGTTTTCTGGAAACACCATATATTTT. The whole variable domain, filled in from reference TRBV7-3 and TRBJ1-3, reads GAGVSQTPSNKVTEKGKYVELRCDPISGHTALYWYRQSLGQGPEFLIYFQGTGAADDSGLPNDRFFAVRPEGSVSTLKIQRTERGDSAVYLCASSQQGFSGNTIYFGEGSWLTVV.

The DNA of the CDR3 is TGTGCCAGCAGAATGACGGGAAACACCGGGGAGCTGTTTTTT. It encodes CASRMTGNTGELFF. The chain uses TRBV7-2 and TRBJ2-2; weak D call: TRBD2 (5 bases). The CDR3 sequence is 14 residues long. Trimming took off 6 bases at V and 2 bases at J, with 10 bases between the two ends. Germline assignment: CDR1 SGHTA and CDR2 FQGNSA.

The chain is built from TRBV5-4 and TRBJ2-1; 11 bases are shared with TRBD2. The junction had 5 bases not matched to a gene; V was cut back by 2 bases and J by 7 bases. The CDR3 is made up of 15 amino acids. Germline V gene sequence: CDR1 SGHNT, CDR2 YYREEE (reference sequence). The CDR3 spells CASSFYTSGSNEQFF. The CDR3, as DNA: TGTGCCAGCAGCTTTTACACTAGCGGGAGTAATGAGCAGTTCTTC.

This clone was observed a single time. A junction end diverges from the germline sequence, so it may reflect a read error. Other DNA sequences in this sample translate to the same CDR3. The rearrangement joins TRBV10-3 to TRBJ1-4, with TRBD1 as a possible D gene (6 bases). CDR3 length: 15 amino acids. Germline lookup yields CDR1 ENHRY and CDR2 SYGVKD. The CDR3 is CAISESTGTNEKLFF. The CDR3 region has the DNA TGTGCCATCAGTGAGTCGACAGGAACAAATGAGAAACTGTTTTTT.

The chain carries TRBV7-9 and TRBJ2-1; 10 bases align to TRBD2. The CDR3 loop spans 16 amino acids. The V gene's germline CDR1 is SEHNR and CDR2 FQNEAQ (reference sequence). Trimming at V came to 5 bases and at J to 2 bases, leaving 6 bases not matched to a gene. The CDR3 spells CASSNLAGGPYNEQFF. CDR3 DNA sequence: TGTGCCAGCAGCAACTTAGCGGGAGGTCCCTACAATGAGCAGTTCTTC.

The chain joins TRBV5-1 to TRBJ2-1, with D uncertain. The CDR3 runs 12 residues. V dropped 3 bases and J dropped 5 bases, with 6 bases sitting between them. Per the germline V gene, CDR1 is SGHRS and CDR2 is YFSETQ. The CDR3 DNA reads as TGCGCCAGCAGCTGGCACAACAATGAGCAGTTCTTC. Encoded protein: CASSWHNNEQFF.

The chain couples TRBV6-2 or TRBV6-3 to TRBJ1-4, with D possibly TRBD1 on 6 matching bases. CDR1 and CDR2 (germline): MNHEY, SVGEGT. This CDR3 is 14 amino acids long. Trimming left V 5 bases short and J 2 bases short, with 9 bases between. CDR3 sequence: CASSLTGTNEKLFF. The CDR3 bases are TGTGCCAGCAGTCTAACAGGGACTAATGAAAAACTGTTTTTT.

The V gene is TRBV10-3, the J gene TRBJ1-4; D possibly corresponds to TRBD1 (5 bases). Germline CDR1 reads ENHRY; CDR2 reads SYGVKD. This CDR3 contains 13 residues. V lost 6 bases to trimming and J lost 3 bases, with 8 bases between them. This CDR3 reads CAIRQESNEKLFF. The CDR3 region has the DNA TGTGCCATCAGACAGGAGTCTAATGAAAAACTGTTTTTT.

The chain has TRBV28 and TRBJ2-7; 13 bases agree with TRBD2. V shed 4 bases, J shed 4 bases, and the junction held 7 bases outside the gene matches. The CDR3 covers 16 residues. Germline assignment: CDR1 MDHEN and CDR2 SYDVKM. CDR3 DNA sequence: TGTGCCAGCAGTTCAATCCGGACTAGCGGGAGATACGAGCAGTACTTC. Translation: CASSSIRTSGRYEQYF.

The gene calls are TRBV6-5 and TRBJ1-5; TRBD1 aligns across 8 bases. The CDR3 is made up of 14 amino acids. The V and J ends lost 4 bases and 7 bases, in that order; junction bases with no gene match: 6. The germline V gene has CDR1 MNHEY and CDR2 SVGAGI. In DNA form, the CDR3 reads TGTGCCAGCAGTTTGACAGGGGTGGACCAGCCCCAGCATTTT. Its protein product is CASSLTGVDQPQHF.